A selection of T cell receptor beta chains follows, all from one sample in a study of blood T cell repertoires in COVID-19. Sequenced by immunoSEQ multiplex PCR; TCRdb stores in-frame clones only, minus some. Of approximately 210,000 clones in the sample, over 75% were seen once. The sequenced sample consisted of PBMCs or T cells enriched from blood (not recorded which). These receptors all come from a man under 40 with acute COVID-19. CDR3s include the opening cysteine and the closing phenylalanine or tryptophan. A D gene is named only where the DNA matches it firmly. Not all rows give a size; the values are once, few, many and, for expanded clones, a class.

abundance	d_gene	v_gene	j_gene	CDR3aa	CDR3nt
-	-	TRBV7-3	TRBJ2-2	CASSLRHSNTGELFF	TGTGCCAGCAGCTTAAGACACTCGAACACCGGGGAGCTGTTTTTT
-	TRBD1	TRBV10-2	TRBJ1-3	CASSEAGQGPGNTIYF	TGCGCCAGCAGTGAGGCCGGACAGGGACCTGGAAACACCATATATTTT
few	-	TRBV5-1	TRBJ2-7	CASSLSQGPYEQYF	TGCGCCAGCAGCTTGAGCCAGGGCCCCTACGAGCAGTACTTC
-	-	TRBV6-5	TRBJ1-1	CASGTQMRANEAFF	TGTGCCAGCGGAACCCAGATGAGGGCCAATGAAGCTTTCTTT
-	TRBD1	TRBV5-1	TRBJ2-1	CASSLRQGPEQFF	TGCGCCAGCAGCCTAAGACAGGGACCCGAGCAGTTCTTC
-	TRBD1	TRBV3-1/TRBV3-2	TRBJ2-7	CASSQGRTGSYEQYF	TGTGCCAGCAGCCAAGGGAGGACAGGGTCCTACGAGCAGTACTTC
-	TRBD1	TRBV5-1	TRBJ2-3	CASSFSTTGGMDTQYF	TGCGCCAGCAGCTTCTCGACTACAGGGGGCATGGATACGCAGTATTTT
-	-	TRBV19	TRBJ1-6	CASSMTETYNSPLHF	TGTGCCAGTAGTATGACAGAAACCTATAATTCACCCCTCCACTTT
-	-	TRBV18	TRBJ2-7	CASSPRGYEQYF	TGTGCCAGCTCACCAAGGGGCTACGAGCAGTACTTC
once	-	TRBV5-1	TRBJ2-7	CASSLAGPFYEQYF	TGCGCCAGCAGCTTGGCAGGGCCCTTCTACGAGCAGTACTTC
-	TRBD1	TRBV9	TRBJ2-3	CASSAEYLPGQGPDTQYF	TGTGCCAGCAGCGCGGAGTACCTCCCGGGACAGGGTCCAGATACGCAGTATTTT
once	-	TRBV18	TRBJ1-1	CASSPPVTAWAEAFF	TGTGCCAGCTCACCACCGGTCACAGCTTGGGCCGAAGCTTTCTTT
-	-	TRBV10-1	TRBJ1-1	CASRREGNTEAFF	TGCGCCAGCAGACGGGAAGGGAACACTGAAGCTTTCTTT
-	-	TRBV19	TRBJ1-4	CASTPGRNNEKLFF	TGTGCCAGTACCCCCGGGAGAAATAATGAAAAACTGTTTTTT
-	TRBD2	TRBV9	TRBJ2-1	CASSARPSGGHNEQFF	TGTGCCAGCAGCGCCCGCCCTAGCGGGGGGCACAATGAGCAGTTCTTC
-	-	TRBV3-1/TRBV3-2	TRBJ2-5	CASSGRGGIRQETQYF	TGTGCCAGCAGCGGGAGGGGGGGAATTCGCCAAGAGACCCAGTACTTC
-	-	TRBV25-1	TRBJ2-7	CASTPGIYELYF	TGTGCCAGCACCCCGGGGATCTACGAGCTGTACTTC
-	-	TRBV7-9	TRBJ1-3	CASSVAGRRISGNTIYF	TGTGCCAGCAGCGTAGCGGGGAGAAGGATCTCTGGAAACACCATATATTTT
-	-	TRBV5-6	TRBJ2-1	CASSLGGGANEQFF	TGTGCCAGCAGCTTGGGTGGGGGGGCAAATGAGCAGTTCTTC
-	TRBD1	TRBV2	TRBJ1-3	CASSPGQGWGNTIYF	TGTGCCAGCAGCCCGGGACAGGGGTGGGGAAACACCATATATTTT
-	-	TRBV30	TRBJ2-3	CAWTLNTDTQYF	TGTGCCTGGACACTTAACACAGATACGCAGTATTTT
-	TRBD1	TRBV5-6	TRBJ1-6	CASSLAGTGRGSPLHF	TGTGCCAGCAGCTTGGCCGGGACAGGGAGGGGTTCACCCCTCCACTTT
many	TRBD1	TRBV10-3	TRBJ2-2	CAIRSGGTNTGELFF	TGTGCCATCAGGTCAGGGGGAACGAACACCGGGGAGCTGTTTTTT
-	-	TRBV5-1	TRBJ2-7	CASSLTDSTYEQYF	TGCGCCAGCAGCTTGACCGATAGTACCTACGAGCAGTACTTC
-	-	TRBV11-1	TRBJ1-1	CASSWGGNTEAFF	TGTGCCAGCAGCTGGGGGGGGAACACTGAAGCTTTCTTT
-	-	TRBV30	TRBJ1-6	CAESSSYNSPLHF	TGTGCCGAATCGAGCTCCTATAATTCACCCCTCCACTTT
-	-	TRBV3-1/TRBV3-2	TRBJ1-6	CASSQVSGAQSPLHF	TGTGCCAGCAGCCAAGTTTCAGGGGCTCAATCACCCCTCCACTTT
-	-	TRBV6-1	TRBJ1-2	CASSEGPGEGYGYTF	TGTGCCAGCAGTGAAGGTCCGGGGGAGGGCTATGGCTACACCTTC
-	-	TRBV2	TRBJ1-2	CASSEQLGGYGYTF	TGTGCCAGCAGTGAACAGCTGGGGGGGTATGGCTACACCTTC
-	-	TRBV5-1	TRBJ2-7	CASSPGQRAGEQYF	TGCGCCAGCAGCCCGGGACAGCGGGCGGGCGAGCAGTACTTC
-	-	TRBV10-1	TRBJ2-7	CASSESHSYEQYF	TGCGCCAGCAGTGAGTCACACAGCTACGAGCAGTACTTC
-	-	TRBV29-1	TRBJ2-7	CSVEGSSAYEQYF	TGCAGCGTTGAGGGCAGTAGCGCCTACGAGCAGTACTTC
-	TRBD1	TRBV24-1	TRBJ2-3	CATSDRPGTGSQYF	TGTGCCACCAGTGACCGTCCGGGGACAGGGTCTCAGTATTTT
-	-	TRBV12-3/TRBV12-4	TRBJ2-5	CASSGGLQETQYF	TGTGCCAGCAGTGGGGGCCTCCAAGAGACCCAGTACTTC
-	-	TRBV28	TRBJ1-1	CASSPLRITEAFF	TGTGCCAGCAGTCCCCTGCGGATAACTGAAGCTTTCTTT
-	-	TRBV2	TRBJ1-1	CASGRERDTEAFF	TGTGCCAGCGGCCGGGAGCGGGACACTGAAGCTTTCTTT
-	TRBD2	TRBV3-1/TRBV3-2	TRBJ2-6	CASSQSAGGVGANVLTF	TGTGCCAGCAGCCAAAGCGCGGGGGGAGTGGGGGCCAACGTCCTGACTTTC
-	-	TRBV5-5	TRBJ2-6	CASSLSPSAGANVLTF	TGTGCCAGCAGCTTGTCCCCGTCCGCTGGGGCCAACGTCCTGACTTTC
-	TRBD1	TRBV4-1	TRBJ1-2	CASSQASQGAVGYTF	TGCGCCAGCAGCCAAGCGTCACAGGGGGCGGTGGGCTACACCTTC
-	-	TRBV6-5	TRBJ2-1	CASRNWAGLNNEQFF	TGTGCCAGCCGAAATTGGGCAGGGCTAAACAATGAGCAGTTCTTC
-	-	TRBV25-1	TRBJ2-7	CASSDSSMGVASYEQYF	TGTGCCAGCAGTGACTCGTCTATGGGCGTCGCCTCCTACGAGCAGTACTTC
-	-	TRBV14	TRBJ1-2	CASSQDRGLLGYTF	TGTGCCAGCAGCCAAGATCGAGGACTTCTAGGCTACACCTTC
-	TRBD2	TRBV6-5	TRBJ2-3	CASSYSGGASDTQYF	TGTGCCAGCAGCTATAGCGGGGGGGCTTCAGATACGCAGTATTTT